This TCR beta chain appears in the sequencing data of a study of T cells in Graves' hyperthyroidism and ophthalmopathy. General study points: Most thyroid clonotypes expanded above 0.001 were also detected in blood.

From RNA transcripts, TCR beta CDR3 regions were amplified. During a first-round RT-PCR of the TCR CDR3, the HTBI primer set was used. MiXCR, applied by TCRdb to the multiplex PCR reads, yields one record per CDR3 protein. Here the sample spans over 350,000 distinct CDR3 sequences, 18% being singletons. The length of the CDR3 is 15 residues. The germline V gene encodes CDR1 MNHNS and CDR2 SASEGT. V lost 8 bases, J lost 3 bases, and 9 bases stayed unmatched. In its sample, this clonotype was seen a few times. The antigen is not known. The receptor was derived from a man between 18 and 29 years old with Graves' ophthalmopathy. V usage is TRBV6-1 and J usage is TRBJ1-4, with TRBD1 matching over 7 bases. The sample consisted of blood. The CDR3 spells CASGGGATANEKLFF. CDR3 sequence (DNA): TGTGCCAGCGGAGGGGGCGCGACTGCTAATGAAAAACTGTTTTTT.